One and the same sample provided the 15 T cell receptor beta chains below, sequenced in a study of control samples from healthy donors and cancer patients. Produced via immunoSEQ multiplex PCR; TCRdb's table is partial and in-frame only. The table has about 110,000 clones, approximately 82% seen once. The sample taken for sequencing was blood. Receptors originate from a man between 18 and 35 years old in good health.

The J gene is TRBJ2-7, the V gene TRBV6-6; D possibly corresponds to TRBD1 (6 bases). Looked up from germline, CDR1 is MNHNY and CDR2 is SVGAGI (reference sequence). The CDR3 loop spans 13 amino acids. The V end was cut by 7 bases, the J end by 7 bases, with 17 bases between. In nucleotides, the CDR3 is TGTGCCAGCACCTTAAATTCAGGGGCTGAGCAGTACGTC. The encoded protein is CASTLNSGAEQYV.

CDR3 bases: TGTGCCAGTAGTCTCGGACAGGGGTTATCGGACACTGAAGCTTTCTTT. This translates into CASSLGQGLSDTEAFF. This chain connects TRBV19 to TRBJ1-1; 9 positions match TRBD1. Germline V gene data show CDR1 as LNHDA and CDR2 as SQIVND (reference sequence). The V and J ends lost 5 bases and 3 bases, in that order; junction bases with no gene match: 10. The CDR3 length is 16 residues.

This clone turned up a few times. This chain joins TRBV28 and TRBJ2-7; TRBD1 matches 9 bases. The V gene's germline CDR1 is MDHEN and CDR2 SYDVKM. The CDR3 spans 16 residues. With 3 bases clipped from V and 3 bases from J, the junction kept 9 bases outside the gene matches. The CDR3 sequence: CASSFNRDRVYYEQYF. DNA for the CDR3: TGTGCCAGCAGTTTTAACCGGGACAGGGTCTACTACGAGCAGTACTTC.

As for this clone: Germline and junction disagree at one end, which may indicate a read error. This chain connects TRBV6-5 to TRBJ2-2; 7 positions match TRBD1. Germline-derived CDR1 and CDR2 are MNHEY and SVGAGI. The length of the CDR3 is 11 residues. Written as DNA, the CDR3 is TGTGCAAGCAGGGGGACCGGGGAGCTGTTTTTT. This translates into CASRGTGELFF.

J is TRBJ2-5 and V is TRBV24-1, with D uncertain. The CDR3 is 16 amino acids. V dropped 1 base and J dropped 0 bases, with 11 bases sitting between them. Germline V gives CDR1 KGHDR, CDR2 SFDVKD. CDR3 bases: TGTGCCACCAGTGATTTTACACTGGCGAACCAAGAGACCCAGTACTTC. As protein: CATSDFTLANQETQYF.

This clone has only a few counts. The CDR3 sequence: CASGRSSSYNEQFF. CDR3 nucleotide sequence: TGTGCTAGTGGTCGGTCGTCCTCCTACAATGAGCAGTTCTTC. The chain is built from TRBV12-5 and TRBJ2-1; unclear D gene. CDR1 and CDR2 (germline): LGHNT, FRNRAP. This CDR3 comprises 14 residues. V was clipped by 5 bases and J by 0 bases, with 8 bases between them.

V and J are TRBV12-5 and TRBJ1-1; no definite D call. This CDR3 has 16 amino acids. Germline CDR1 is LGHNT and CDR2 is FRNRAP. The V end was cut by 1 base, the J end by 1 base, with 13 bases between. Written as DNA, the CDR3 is TGTGCTAGTGGTTTGGGAGGCGTGGACCAGAACACTGAAGCTTTCTTT. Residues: CASGLGGVDQNTEAFF.

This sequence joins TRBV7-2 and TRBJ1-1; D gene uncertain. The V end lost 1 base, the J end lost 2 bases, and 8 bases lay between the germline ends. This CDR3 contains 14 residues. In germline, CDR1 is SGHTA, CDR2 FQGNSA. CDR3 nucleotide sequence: TGTGCCAGCAGCTTAGAGATACCAAACACTGAAGCTTTCTTT. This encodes CASSLEIPNTEAFF. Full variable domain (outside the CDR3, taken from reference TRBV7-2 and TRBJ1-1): GAGVSQSPSNKVTEKGKDVELRCDPISGHTALYWYRQSLGQGLEFLIYFQGNSAPDKSGLPSDRFSAERTGGSVSTLTIQRTQQEDSAVYLCASSLEIPNTEAFFGQGTRLTVV.

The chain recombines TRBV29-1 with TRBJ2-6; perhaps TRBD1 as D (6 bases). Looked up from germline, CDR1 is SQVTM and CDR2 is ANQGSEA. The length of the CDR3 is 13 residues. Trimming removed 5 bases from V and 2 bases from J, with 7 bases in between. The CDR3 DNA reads TGCAGCGTTTCAGGGGCTGGGGCCAACGTCCTGACTTTC. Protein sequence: CSVSGAGANVLTF.

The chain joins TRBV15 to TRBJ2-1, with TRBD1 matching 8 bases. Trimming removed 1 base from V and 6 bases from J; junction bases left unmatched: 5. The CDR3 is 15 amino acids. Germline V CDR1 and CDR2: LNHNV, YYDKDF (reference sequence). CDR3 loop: CATSRVTGEFNEQFF. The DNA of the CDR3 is TGTGCCACCAGCAGAGTGACAGGGGAGTTCAATGAGCAGTTCTTC.

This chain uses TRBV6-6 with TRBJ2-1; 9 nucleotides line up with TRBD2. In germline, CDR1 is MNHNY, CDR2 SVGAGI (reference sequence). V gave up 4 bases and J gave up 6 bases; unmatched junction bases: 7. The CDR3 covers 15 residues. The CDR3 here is CASSLAGDPVNEQFF. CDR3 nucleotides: TGTGCCAGCAGTTTAGCGGGGGACCCTGTCAATGAGCAGTTCTTC.

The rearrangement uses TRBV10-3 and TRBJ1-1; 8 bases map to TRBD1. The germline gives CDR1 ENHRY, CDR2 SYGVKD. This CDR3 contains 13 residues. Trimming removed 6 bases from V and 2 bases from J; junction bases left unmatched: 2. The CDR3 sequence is CAIRDRDNTEAFF. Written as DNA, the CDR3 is TGTGCCATCAGGGACAGGGACAACACTGAAGCTTTCTTT.

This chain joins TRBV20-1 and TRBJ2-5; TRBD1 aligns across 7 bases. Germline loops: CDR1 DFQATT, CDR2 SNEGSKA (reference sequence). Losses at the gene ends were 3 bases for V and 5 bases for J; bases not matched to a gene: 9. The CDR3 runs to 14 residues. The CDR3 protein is CSASPLTGRETQYF. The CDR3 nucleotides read TGCAGTGCTAGTCCACTGACAGGGCGGGAGACCCAGTACTTC.

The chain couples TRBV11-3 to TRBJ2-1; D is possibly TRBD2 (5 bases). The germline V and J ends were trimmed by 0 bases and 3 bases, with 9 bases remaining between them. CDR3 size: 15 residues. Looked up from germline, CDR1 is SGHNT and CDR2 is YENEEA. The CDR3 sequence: CASSLDARDYNEQFF. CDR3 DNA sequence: TGTGCCAGCAGCTTAGACGCCCGGGACTACAATGAGCAGTTCTTC. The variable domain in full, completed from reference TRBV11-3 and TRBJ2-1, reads EAGVVQSPRYKIIEKKQPVAFWCNPISGHNTLYWYLQNLGQGPELLIRYENEEAVDDSQLPKDRFSAERLKGVDSTLKIQPAELGDSAVYLCASSLDARDYNEQFFGPGTRLTVL.

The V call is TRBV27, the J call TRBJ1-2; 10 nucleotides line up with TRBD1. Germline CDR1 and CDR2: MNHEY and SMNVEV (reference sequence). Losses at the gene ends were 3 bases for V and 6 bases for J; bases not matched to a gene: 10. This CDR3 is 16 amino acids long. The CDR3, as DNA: TGTGCCAGCAGTTTCCTCCCCACCGGGACAGGGGATGGCTACACCTTC. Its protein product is CASSFLPTGTGDGYTF.